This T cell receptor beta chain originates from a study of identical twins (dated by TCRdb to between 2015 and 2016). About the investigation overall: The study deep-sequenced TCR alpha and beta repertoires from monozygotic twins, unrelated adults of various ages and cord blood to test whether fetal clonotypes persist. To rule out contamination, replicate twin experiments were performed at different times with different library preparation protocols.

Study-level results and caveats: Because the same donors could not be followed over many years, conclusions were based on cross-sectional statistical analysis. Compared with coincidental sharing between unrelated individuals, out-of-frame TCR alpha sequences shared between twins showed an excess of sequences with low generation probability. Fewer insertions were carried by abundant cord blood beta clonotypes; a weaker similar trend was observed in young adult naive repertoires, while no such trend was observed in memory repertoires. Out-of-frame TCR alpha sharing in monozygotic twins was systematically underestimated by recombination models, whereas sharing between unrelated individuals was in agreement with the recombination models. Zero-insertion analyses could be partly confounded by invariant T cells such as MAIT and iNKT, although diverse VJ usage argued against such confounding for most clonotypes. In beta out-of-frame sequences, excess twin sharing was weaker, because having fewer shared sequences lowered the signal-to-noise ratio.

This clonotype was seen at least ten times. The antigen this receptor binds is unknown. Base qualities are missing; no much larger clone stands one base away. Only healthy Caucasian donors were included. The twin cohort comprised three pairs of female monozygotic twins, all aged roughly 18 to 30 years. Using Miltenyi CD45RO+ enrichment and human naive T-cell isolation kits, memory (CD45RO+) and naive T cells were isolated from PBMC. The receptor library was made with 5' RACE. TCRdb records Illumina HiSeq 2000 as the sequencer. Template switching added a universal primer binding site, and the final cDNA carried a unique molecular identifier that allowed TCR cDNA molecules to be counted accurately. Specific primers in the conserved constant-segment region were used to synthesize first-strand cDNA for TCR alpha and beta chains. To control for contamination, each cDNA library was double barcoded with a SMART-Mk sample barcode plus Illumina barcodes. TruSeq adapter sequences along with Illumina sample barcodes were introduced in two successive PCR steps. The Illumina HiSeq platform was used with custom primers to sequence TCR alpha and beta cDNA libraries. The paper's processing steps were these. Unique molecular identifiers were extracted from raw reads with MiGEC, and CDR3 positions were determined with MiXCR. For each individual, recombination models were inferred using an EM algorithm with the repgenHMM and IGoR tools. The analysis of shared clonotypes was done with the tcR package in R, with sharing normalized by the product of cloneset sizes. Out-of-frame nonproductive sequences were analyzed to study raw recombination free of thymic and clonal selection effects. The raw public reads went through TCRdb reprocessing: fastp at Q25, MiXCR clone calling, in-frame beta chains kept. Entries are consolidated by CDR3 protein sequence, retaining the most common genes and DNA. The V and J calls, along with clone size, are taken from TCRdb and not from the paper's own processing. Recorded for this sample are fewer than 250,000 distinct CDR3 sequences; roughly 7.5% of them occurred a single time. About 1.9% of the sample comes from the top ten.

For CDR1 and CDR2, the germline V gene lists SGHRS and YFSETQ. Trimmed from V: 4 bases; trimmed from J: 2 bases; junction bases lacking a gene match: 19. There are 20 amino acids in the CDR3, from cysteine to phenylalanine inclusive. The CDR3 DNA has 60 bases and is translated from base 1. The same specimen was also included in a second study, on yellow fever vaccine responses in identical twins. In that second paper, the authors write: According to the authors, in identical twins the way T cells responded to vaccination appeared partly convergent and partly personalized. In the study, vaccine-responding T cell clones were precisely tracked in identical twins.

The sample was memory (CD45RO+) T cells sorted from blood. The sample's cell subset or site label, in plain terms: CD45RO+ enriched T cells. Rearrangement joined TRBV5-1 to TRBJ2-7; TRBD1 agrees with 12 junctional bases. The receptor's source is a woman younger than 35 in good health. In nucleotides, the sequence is TGCGCCAGCAGCCCAGGGACAGGGGGCGACGGGAGGACTTTAACCTACGAGCAGTACTTC. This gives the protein CASSPGTGGDGRTLTYEQYF. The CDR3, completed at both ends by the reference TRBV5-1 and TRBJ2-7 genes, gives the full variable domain KAGVTQTPRYLIKTRGQQVTLSCSPISGHRSVSWYQQTPGQGLQFLFEYFSETQRNKGNFPGRFSGRQFSNSRSEMNVSTLELGDSALYLCASSPGTGGDGRTLTYEQYFGPGTRLTVT.